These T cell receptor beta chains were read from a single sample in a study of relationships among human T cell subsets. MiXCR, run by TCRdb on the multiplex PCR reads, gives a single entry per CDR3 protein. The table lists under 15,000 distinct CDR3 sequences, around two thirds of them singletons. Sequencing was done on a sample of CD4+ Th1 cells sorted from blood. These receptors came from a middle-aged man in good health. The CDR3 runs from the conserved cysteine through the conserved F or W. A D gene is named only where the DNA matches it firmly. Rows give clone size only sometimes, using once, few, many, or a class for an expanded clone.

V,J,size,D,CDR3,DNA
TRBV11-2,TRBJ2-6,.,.,CASSLGAGVRANVLTF,TGTGCCAGCAGCTTAGGGGCCGGGGTCCGGGCCAACGTCCTGACTTTC
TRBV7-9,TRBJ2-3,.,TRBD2,CASSPGLARADTQYF,TGTGCCAGCAGCCCTGGACTAGCGCGCGCAGATACGCAGTATTTT
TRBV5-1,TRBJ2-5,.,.,CASRSAVQETQYF,TGCGCCAGCAGGTCAGCGGTCCAAGAGACCCAGTACTTC
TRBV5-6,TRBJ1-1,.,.,CASSLFNTEAFF,TGTGCCAGCAGCTTGTTTAACACTGAAGCTTTCTTT
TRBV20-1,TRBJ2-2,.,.,CSVLAPTGELFF,TGCAGTGTATTAGCGCCGACCGGGGAGCTGTTTTTT
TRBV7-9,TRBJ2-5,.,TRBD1,CASSLWRTGAYQETQYF,TGTGCCAGCAGCCTATGGAGGACAGGGGCCTATCAAGAGACCCAGTACTTC
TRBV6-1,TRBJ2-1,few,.,CASRTYGGNEQFF,TGTGCCAGCAGGACATATGGGGGAAATGAGCAGTTCTTC
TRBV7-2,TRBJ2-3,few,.,CASSPFMGRPDTQYF,TGTGCCAGCAGCCCATTTATGGGACGGCCAGATACGCAGTATTTT
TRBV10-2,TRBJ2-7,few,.,CATTAGRGSLSYEQYF,TGCGCGACCACGGCGGGCAGGGGATCTCTCTCCTACGAGCAGTACTTC
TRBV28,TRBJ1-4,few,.,CASSPRGALREKLFF,TGTGCCAGCAGTCCCAGAGGGGCACTTCGGGAAAAACTGTTTTTT
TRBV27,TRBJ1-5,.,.,CASSLWGGPQHF,TGTGCCAGCAGTTTATGGGGTGGGCCCCAGCATTTT
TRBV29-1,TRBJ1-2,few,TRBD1,CSATGPDGYTF,TGCAGCGCGACAGGGCCGGATGGCTACACCTTC
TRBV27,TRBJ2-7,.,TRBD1,CASSLLGQGAREQYF,TGTGCCAGCAGTTTATTGGGACAGGGGGCTAGGGAGCAGTACTTC
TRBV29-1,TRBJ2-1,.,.,CSVQRAGYSSYNEQFF,TGCAGCGTCCAACGAGCCGGTTATAGCTCCTACAATGAGCAGTTCTTC
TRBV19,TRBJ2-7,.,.,CASSSKADTFYEQYF,TGTGCCAGTAGTAGTAAAGCCGACACCTTCTACGAGCAGTACTTC
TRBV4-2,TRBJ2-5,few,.,CASSSDRQETQYF,TGTGCCAGCAGCTCGGACCGGCAAGAGACCCAGTACTTC
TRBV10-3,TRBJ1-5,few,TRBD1,CAISEGQGGNQPQHF,TGTGCCATCAGTGAGGGACAGGGGGGCAATCAGCCCCAGCATTTT
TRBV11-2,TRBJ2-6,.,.,CASSWVAGANVLTF,TGTGCCAGCAGCTGGGTCGCTGGGGCCAACGTCCTGACTTTC
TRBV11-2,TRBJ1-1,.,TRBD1,CASSLQPRGYTEAFF,TGTGCCAGCAGCTTACAACCCAGGGGGTACACTGAAGCTTTCTTT
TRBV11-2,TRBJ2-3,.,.,CASSSYSLAPTQYF,TGTGCCAGCAGTTCATACAGCCTGGCTCCTACGCAGTATTTT
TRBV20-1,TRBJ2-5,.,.,CSASGSEETQYF,TGCAGTGCTAGTGGGTCGGAAGAGACCCAGTACTTC
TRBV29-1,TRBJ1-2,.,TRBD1,CSVLRWDRDFTYGYTF,TGCAGCGTTCTTAGATGGGACAGAGACTTTACCTATGGCTACACCTTC
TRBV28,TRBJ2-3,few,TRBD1,CASSQGAKAQYF,TGTGCCAGCAGTCAGGGGGCGAAGGCGCAGTATTTT
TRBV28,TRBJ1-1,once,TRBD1,CASSYVQGSNTEAFF,TGTGCCAGCAGTTACGTACAGGGGAGCAACACTGAAGCTTTCTTT
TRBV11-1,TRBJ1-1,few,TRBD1,CASSVDRDRGEAFF,TGTGCCAGCAGCGTCGACCGGGACAGGGGAGAAGCTTTCTTT
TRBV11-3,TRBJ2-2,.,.,CASSFGLAAGELFF,TGTGCCAGCAGCTTCGGACTTGCGGCCGGGGAGCTGTTTTTT
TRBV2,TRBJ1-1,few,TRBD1,CASRGDSLNTEAFF,TGTGCCAGCAGGGGGGACAGCCTGAACACTGAAGCTTTCTTT
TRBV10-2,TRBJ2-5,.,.,CASSEPAAGETQYF,TGCGCCAGCAGTGAGCCCGCGGCGGGAGAGACCCAGTACTTC
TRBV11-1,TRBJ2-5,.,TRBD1,CASSAWTGGQETQYF,TGTGCCAGCAGCGCCTGGACAGGAGGACAAGAGACCCAGTACTTC